The subject of this entry is one T cell receptor (beta chain). Its antigen is unidentified. This record comes from a study of cytomegalovirus exposure and HLA in healthy donors. V lost 2 bases and J lost 7; bases outside the gene matches: 7. Germline CDR1 MNHNS, CDR2 SASEGT. This CDR3 is built from 15 residues. General observations from the study: TCR beta V segments were, for the most part, productive about 90% or about 30% of the time in an earlier analysis. The analysis excluded some indistinguishable V segments, including TRBV6-2 and TRBV6-3. Later analysis identified around 15,000 TCR beta sequences associated with HLA alleles, using a false discovery rate threshold of 0.05.

PCR employed 60 Vbeta and 13 Jbeta primers. In the original workflow: In a later analysis, 75 million to 85 million unique TCR beta chains included roughly 11 million shared by two or more donors. Method: immunoSEQ multiplex PCR; TCRdb's copy keeps in-frame clones and lacks some. That table gives V, J and clone size, and the DNA gave D and trimming. The sample lists 170,000 or so clones, over 70% seen once, with about 3.1% in the top ten. The origin of this receptor is a woman aged 45-59 years in good health and CMV-seropositive. The chain couples TRBV6-1 to TRBJ1-5; 8 bases are shared with TRBD1. The sample comprised PBMCs. The CDR3: CASSELQGVGQPQHF. The DNA of the CDR3 is TGTGCCAGCAGTGAACTACAGGGGGTAGGCCAGCCCCAGCATTTT.